These 16 T cell receptor beta chains were all obtained from the same sample, sequenced in a study of T cells after yellow fever vaccination. TCRdb independently ran MiXCR on the 5' RACE reads; one entry per CDR3 protein. The sample shows roughly 500,000 distinct CDR3 sequences, roughly 19% of them seen only once. Sample: PBMCs, taken 15 days after the yellow fever booster vaccination. Receptors originate from a man aged 25-45 years who received the YFV17D yellow fever vaccine.

This clonotype has only a few counts. The rearrangement joins TRBV10-3 to TRBJ1-1, with no clear D. CDR3 length: 12 residues. Germline lookup yields CDR1 ENHRY and CDR2 SYGVKD. V dropped 5 bases and J dropped 2 bases, with 6 bases sitting between them. In nucleotides, the CDR3 is TGTGCCATCAGTCTCAGTAACACTGAAGCTTTCTTT. It yields the protein CAISLSNTEAFF.

The chain is built from TRBV20-1 and TRBJ2-7; possibly TRBD2 for D (5 bases). In germline, CDR1 is DFQATT, CDR2 SNEGSKA (reference sequence). The germline V and J ends were trimmed by 3 bases and 0 bases, with 12 bases remaining between them. The length of the CDR3 is 14 residues. CDR3 bases: TGCAGTGCTAGTAGCGTGGAAAACTCCTACGAGCAGTACTTC. It translates to CSASSVENSYEQYF.

This clonotype has just a few counts. The chain is built from TRBV7-2 and TRBJ2-7; D might be TRBD1 (6 bases). This CDR3 contains 12 residues. Germline CDR1 is SGHTA and CDR2 is FQGNSA. Trimming pared 6 bases from V and 7 bases from J, leaving 13 bases between. The CDR3 reads CASSAGAGEQYF. In DNA form, the CDR3 reads TGTGCCAGCAGTGCAGGGGCGGGTGAGCAGTACTTC.

The V gene is TRBV10-3, the J gene TRBJ1-1; 7 bases fit TRBD1. The trim removed 3 bases at V and 6 bases at J, leaving 7 bases unmatched. Germline assignment: CDR1 ENHRY and CDR2 SYGVKD. The CDR3 is 14 residues long. The CDR3 sequence: CAISDGQADPEAFF. CDR3 nucleotides: TGTGCCATCAGTGACGGACAGGCAGACCCTGAAGCTTTCTTT.

This clonotype has just a few counts. V and J are TRBV25-1 and TRBJ2-1, with 14 nucleotides matching TRBD2. CDR1 is MGHDK and CDR2 is SYGVNS in the germline V gene. The ends lost 5 bases at V and 0 bases at J; junction bases unmatched: 9. The CDR3 runs 19 residues. This CDR3 reads CASSSSRLAGGSSYNEQFF. CDR3 nucleotide sequence: TGTGCCAGCAGTTCCTCTCGACTAGCGGGAGGGAGCTCCTACAATGAGCAGTTCTTC.

The rearrangement links TRBV6-2 or TRBV6-3 to TRBJ2-7; TRBD2 agrees at 7 bases. Germline V gene sequence: CDR1 MNHEY, CDR2 SVGEGT. V lost 6 bases and J lost 0; bases outside the gene matches: 8. The CDR3 totals 15 residues. The chain's CDR3 is CASRPGAGVSYEQYF. Here the CDR3 DNA reads TGTGCCAGCAGACCCGGGGCGGGAGTCTCCTACGAGCAGTACTTC.

The table lists this clonotype with a few counts. The chain employs TRBV7-9 and TRBJ2-1; weak D call: TRBD1 (6 bases). Germline V gene data show CDR1 as SEHNR and CDR2 as FQNEAQ (reference sequence). V lost 3 bases to trimming and J lost 12 bases, with 9 bases between them. This CDR3 region has 11 residues. The CDR3 is CASSFDRMQFF. Here the CDR3 DNA reads TGTGCCAGCAGCTTTGACAGGATGCAGTTCTTC.

This clonotype was picked up a small number of times. This sequence joins TRBV7-2 and TRBJ2-5; unclear D gene. Germline V CDR1 and CDR2: SGHTA, FQGNSA. The CDR3 extends over 13 amino acids. With 0 bases removed from V and 4 bases from J, the gap between germline ends came to 6 bases. The CDR3 spells CASSLAARETQYF. The CDR3 DNA follows: TGTGCCAGCAGCTTAGCGGCCCGAGAGACCCAGTACTTC.

This clonotype appeared a few times. CDR3 loop: CATSRQRLVEETQYF. The CDR3 DNA is TGTGCCACCAGCAGACAGAGACTAGTCGAAGAGACCCAGTACTTC. This sequence joins TRBV15 and TRBJ2-5, with a tentative D call TRBD2 (6 bases). The CDR3 extends over 15 amino acids. Looked up from germline, CDR1 is LNHNV and CDR2 is YYDKDF (reference sequence). The V end was cut by 2 bases, the J end by 3 bases, with 13 bases between.

The gene calls are TRBV7-2 and TRBJ2-7; D ambiguous. In germline, CDR1 is SGHTA, CDR2 FQGNSA. The germline V and J ends were trimmed by 4 bases and 4 bases, with 14 bases remaining between them. There are 14 residues in the CDR3. The chain's CDR3 is CASSSGGIMYEQYF. The CDR3 bases are TGTGCCAGCAGCTCCGGTGGGATTATGTACGAGCAGTACTTC.

This clonotype was counted between two and nine times. The V gene is TRBV20-1, the J gene TRBJ1-1; D is uncertain. Germline CDR1 is DFQATT and CDR2 is SNEGSKA (reference sequence). Trimming removed 0 bases at V and 5 bases at J, with 7 bases between. This CDR3 comprises 12 residues. DNA for the CDR3: TGCAGTGCTAGAGAGGGGTGGACTGAAGCTTTCTTT. Protein sequence: CSAREGWTEAFF.

The chain links TRBV12-3 or TRBV12-4 to TRBJ2-1; 9 nucleotides align to TRBD2. Trimming at V came to 6 bases and at J to 4 bases, leaving 10 bases not matched to a gene. This CDR3 has 16 residues. The CDR3 region is CASSPRGAGGYNEQFF. CDR3 nucleotide sequence: TGTGCCAGCAGCCCCCGAGGGGCGGGAGGGTACAATGAGCAGTTCTTC.

This clonotype was found a few times. The chain uses TRBV6-5 and TRBJ2-7; D is uncertain. Germline V gene sequence: CDR1 MNHEY, CDR2 SVGAGI. Trimming shortened V by 0 bases and J by 7 bases, and 13 bases separated the two germline ends. The CDR3 length is 14 residues. The CDR3 region is CASSYSGSSGEQYF. The CDR3 coding sequence is TGTGCCAGCAGTTACTCCGGCTCCTCGGGTGAGCAGTACTTC.

This clonotype was seen only a few times. The chain couples TRBV5-1 to TRBJ2-3; 9 nucleotides match TRBD2. The CDR3 has 15 residues. Trimming removed 5 bases from V and 5 bases from J; junction bases left unmatched: 9. Looked up from germline, CDR1 is SGHRS and CDR2 is YFSETQ. CDR3 sequence reads: CASRPLAGPQDTQYF. DNA for the CDR3: TGCGCCAGCAGACCGCTAGCGGGACCCCAAGATACGCAGTATTTT. Using reference TRBV5-1 and TRBJ2-3 for the parts outside the CDR3, the full variable domain is KAGVTQTPRYLIKTRGQQVTLSCSPISGHRSVSWYQQTPGQGLQFLFEYFSETQRNKGNFPGRFSGRQFSNSRSEMNVSTLELGDSALYLCASRPLAGPQDTQYFGPGTRLTVL.

This chain uses TRBV5-1 with TRBJ2-7; no clear D gene. V lost 4 bases, J lost 1 base, and 12 bases lay in between. The CDR3 consists of 14 residues. CDR1 is SGHRS, CDR2 YFSETQ, per germline. The chain's CDR3 is CASSPGARSYEQYF. CDR3 coding DNA: TGCGCCAGCAGCCCCGGAGCGCGGTCCTACGAGCAGTACTTC.

The rearrangement links TRBV19 to TRBJ2-5; maybe TRBD2 (5 bases). Trimming took off 3 bases at V and 5 bases at J, with 16 bases between the two ends. The CDR3 totals 15 residues. Germline V gene data show CDR1 as LNHDA and CDR2 as SQIVND (reference sequence). The CDR3 region is CASSISLAVRETQYF. In nucleotides, the CDR3 is TGTGCCAGTAGTATCAGCCTAGCTGTCCGCGAGACCCAGTACTTC.